This T cell receptor beta chain was found in a study of blood T cell repertoires in COVID-19. Background on the study: Sample material is recorded as cDNA or gDNA derived from T cells, B-cell-depleted T cells, or PBMCs.

Per the study methods: Amplifying reference gene primers gave estimates of nucleated cell counts. Produced via immunoSEQ multiplex PCR; TCRdb's table is partial and in-frame only. The D gene and trimming were derived from the DNA, and the V and J assignments and clone size from that table. Counted here are 200,000 to 300,000 clones, roughly 85% occurring once; the ten biggest clones make up 4.5% to 6%. CDR1 and CDR2 (germline): KGHSH, LQKENI. Germline trimming cut 6 bases from V and 8 bases from J; bases unmatched to any gene: 7. The CDR3 consists of 14 residues. A Seattle source enrolled patients during active infection and followed them longitudinally.

The sequenced sample was peripheral blood. The clonotype was recovered from a man over 45 with COVID-19, enrolled during active disease. The rearrangement joins TRBV18 to TRBJ2-1; TRBD2 aligns across 10 bases. CDR3 residues: CASSPGLAKDEQFF. The CDR3, as DNA: TGTGCCAGCTCTCCGGGACTAGCGAAAGATGAGCAGTTCTTC.